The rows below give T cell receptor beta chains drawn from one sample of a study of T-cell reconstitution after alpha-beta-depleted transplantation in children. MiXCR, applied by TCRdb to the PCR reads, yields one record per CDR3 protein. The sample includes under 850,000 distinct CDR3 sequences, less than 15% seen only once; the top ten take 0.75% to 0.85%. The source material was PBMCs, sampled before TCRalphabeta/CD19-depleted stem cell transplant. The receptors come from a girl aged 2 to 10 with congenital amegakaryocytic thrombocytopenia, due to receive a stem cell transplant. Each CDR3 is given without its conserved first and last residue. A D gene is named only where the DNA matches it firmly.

CDR3 protein: SASRLAGRTDTQY
V gene: TRBV20-1
J gene: TRBJ2-3
D gene: TRBD2

CDR3 protein: ASSPIPGQLSGNTIY
V gene: TRBV5-1
J gene: TRBJ1-3
D gene: TRBD1

CDR3 protein: ATRTSGSPDTQY
V gene: TRBV10-3
J gene: TRBJ2-3
D gene: TRBD2

CDR3 protein: ASSLGGEITDTQY
V gene: TRBV5-4
J gene: TRBJ2-3
D gene: .

CDR3 protein: SASPSKRDIFYEQY
V gene: TRBV20-1
J gene: TRBJ2-7
D gene: TRBD2

CDR3 protein: SANGEDRSTDTQY
V gene: TRBV20-1
J gene: TRBJ2-3
D gene: .

CDR3 protein: ASSSPPQRDTDTQY
V gene: TRBV5-1
J gene: TRBJ2-3
D gene: .

CDR3 protein: ASSGGRRHEQF
V gene: TRBV5-1
J gene: TRBJ2-1
D gene: TRBD2

CDR3 protein: ASTPWLAGEVDTQY
V gene: TRBV12-3/TRBV12-4
J gene: TRBJ2-3
D gene: TRBD2

CDR3 protein: ASGDREYQPQH
V gene: TRBV28
J gene: TRBJ1-5
D gene: TRBD1